This note documents a single TCR beta chain sequence. The antigen is undetermined. These data belong to a study of blood T cells in healthy people across ages. General observations from the study: Per million T cells, TCR beta diversity dropped roughly linearly as age increased.

PBMCs numbering at least 6 million were isolated per sample. Primed by a sample-barcoded 5' primer and a J-beta primer mix, a second PCR proceeded for about 6 to 11 cycles. TCRdb re-derived calls from the 5' RACE reads in MiXCR, one entry per CDR3 protein. The repertoire holds about 1.4 million distinct CDR3 sequences, with around 59% as singletons. The TCR comes from a man between 18 and 29 years old in good health. What was sequenced was blood.

The CDR3 region is CSVDWDRESGYTF. The CDR3 nucleotides are TGCAGCGTTGACTGGGACAGGGAGAGTGGCTACACCTTC. The genes are TRBV29-1 and TRBJ1-2, with TRBD1 identical over 9 bases. With V trimmed by 3 bases and J by 7 bases, 6 bases remained unmatched. The germline CDR1 and CDR2 sequences are SQVTM and ANQGSEA. The CDR3 sequence is 13 residues long.